The 19 T cell receptor beta chains given below trace back to one sample, sequenced in a study of T cells in Graves' hyperthyroidism and ophthalmopathy (dated 2019 in TCRdb). The method behind the library was multiplex PCR. The instrument was an Illumina HiSeq 2000. Amplification of TCR beta CDR3 regions was carried out from RNA transcripts. For the first round of RT-PCR on the TCR CDR3, the HTBI primer set was used together with the Qiagen OneStep RT-PCR kit. TCRdb trimmed the raw reads at Q25, called clones with MiXCR and kept productive beta chains. Identical CDR3 protein sequences are pooled into one entry, listed with their most common genes and DNA. Across this sample there are some 300,000 distinct CDR3 sequences, with roughly a fifth seen only once. The ten largest account for 35% to 45% of the sample. The source material was blood. The source is a man between 50 and 59 years old with Graves' ophthalmopathy.

Details on this clonotype: A single base separates this from a much larger clone, so it may be a read error. V and J are TRBV5-1 and TRBJ1-2, with D hard to call. Germline V gene lookup returns CDR1 SGHRS and CDR2 YFSETQ. The CDR3 contains 13 residues. The DNA of the CDR3 is TGCGCCAGCAGCTTCACAAAAACCTATGGCTACGCCTTC. This codes for CASSFTKTYGYAF.

This clonotype came up many times. The chain uses TRBV28 and TRBJ1-2; D is unclear. The germline V and J ends were trimmed by 2 bases and 4 bases, with 5 bases remaining between them. The CDR3 is made up of 12 amino acids. Germline CDR1 MDHEN, CDR2 SYDVKM. CDR3: CASSLGTYGYTF. In DNA, the CDR3 is TGTGCCAGCAGTTTAGGTACCTATGGCTACACCTTC.

This clonotype was picked up many times. The chain joins TRBV11-2 to TRBJ2-3, with TRBD2 matching over 10 bases. Looked up from germline, CDR1 is SGHAT and CDR2 is FQNNGV. Trimming removed 3 bases from V and 2 bases from J; junction bases left unmatched: 5. The CDR3 spans 16 residues. For the CDR3, the DNA is TGTGCCAGCAGCTTTCTAGCGGGAGAACCCACAGATACGCAGTATTTT. Translated: CASSFLAGEPTDTQYF. Based on the CDR3 plus reference TRBV11-2 and TRBJ2-3, the full variable domain is EAGVAQSPRYKIIEKRQSVAFWCNPISGHATLYWYQQILGQGPKLLIQFQNNGVVDDSQLPKDRFSAERLKGVDSTLKIQPAKLEDSAVYLCASSFLAGEPTDTQYFGPGTRLTVL.

This clonotype has at least ten counts. J is TRBJ2-1 and V is TRBV5-1, with 8 bases that match TRBD1. J lost 4 bases, V lost 4 bases, and 7 bases had no gene match. The CDR3 sequence is 15 residues long. Germline CDR1 is SGHRS and CDR2 is YFSETQ. This CDR3 reads CASSPTGTGYNEQFF. DNA of the CDR3: TGCGCCAGCAGCCCCACCGGGACAGGTTACAATGAGCAGTTCTTC.

This clonotype was seen a handful of times. The gene calls are TRBV28 and TRBJ2-5; the match to TRBD2 covers 11 bases. CDR1 is MDHEN, CDR2 SYDVKM, per germline. Trimming cost V 5 bases and J 2 bases; bases outside gene matches: 7. The CDR3 has 16 amino acids. CDR3 residues: CASSVPTSGTQETQYF. For the CDR3, the DNA is TGTGCCAGCAGTGTGCCGACTAGCGGGACGCAAGAGACCCAGTACTTC.

This clonotype was seen repeatedly, ten times or more. V is TRBV18 and J is TRBJ1-5, with D uncertain. Germline CDR1 reads KGHSH; CDR2 reads LQKENI. Deletions cut 2 bases from V and 7 bases from J, with 15 bases between. The CDR3 contains 15 residues. The CDR3 region has the DNA TGTGCCAGCTCACCAATCCCGGGAGGCTACCAGCCCCAGCATTTT. As protein: CASSPIPGGYQPQHF.

This clonotype has a count of ten or more. This chain links TRBV7-2 with TRBJ2-3; TRBD2 agrees at 7 bases. Germline V CDR1 and CDR2: SGHTA, FQGNSA. With 3 bases clipped from V and 2 bases from J, the junction kept 5 bases outside the gene matches. CDR3 length: 15 amino acids. The CDR3 coding sequence is TGTGCCAGCAGCTTGCGAGCGGGACCCACAGATACGCAGTATTTT. Protein sequence: CASSLRAGPTDTQYF.

The chain recombines TRBV29-1 with TRBJ1-5; D possibly corresponds to TRBD1 (5 bases). Looked up from germline, CDR1 is SQVTM and CDR2 is ANQGSEA. The V end was cut by 4 bases, the J end by 2 bases, with 18 bases between. The CDR3 runs to 16 residues. Here the CDR3 reads CSVVETGTGGNQPQHF. In DNA, the CDR3 is TGCAGCGTTGTTGAGACCGGGACGGGGGGCAATCAGCCCCAGCATTTT.

The gene calls are TRBV6-2 or TRBV6-3 and TRBJ2-3; the match to TRBD2 covers 8 bases. Per germline, CDR1 MNHEY and CDR2 SVGEGT. V lost 6 bases, J lost 5 bases, and 10 bases stayed unmatched. This CDR3 spans 15 amino acids. The CDR3 spells CASRYIAGRGDTQYF. CDR3 sequence (DNA): TGTGCCAGCAGATATATAGCGGGGCGAGGAGATACGCAGTATTTT.

The chain links TRBV6-1 to TRBJ1-2; 8 bases agree with TRBD1. The CDR3 is 14 residues long. Trimming removed 5 bases from V and 8 bases from J; junction bases left unmatched: 10. The germline gives CDR1 MNHNS, CDR2 SASEGT. Here the CDR3 reads CASSREQGGVGYTF. CDR3 bases: TGTGCCAGCAGTCGGGAACAGGGGGGCGTGGGCTACACCTTC.

The genes are TRBV28 and TRBJ2-3; no clear D gene. Germline lookup yields CDR1 MDHEN and CDR2 SYDVKM. The CDR3 contains 13 residues. Between the trimmed V and J ends, which lost 8 bases and 0 bases, there was a span of 9 bases. CDR3 residues: CASLYGSTDTQYF. CDR3 sequence (DNA): TGTGCCAGCCTCTACGGGAGCACAGATACGCAGTATTTT.

A remark on this clonotype: Sequence at one end of the junction differs from germline and may be a read error. The rearrangement joins TRBV5-4 to TRBJ2-1; 12 positions agree with TRBD2. The CDR3 contains 17 residues. Looked up from germline, CDR1 is SGHNT and CDR2 is YYREEE (reference sequence). CDR3: CVSSLELAGGPGNEQFF. CDR3 sequence (DNA): TGTGTCAGCAGCCTGGAGCTAGCGGGAGGGCCGGGGAATGAGCAGTTCTTC.

V and J are TRBV4-1 and TRBJ2-4; D is unclear. Trimming removed 0 bases at V and 0 bases at J, with 12 bases between. Per germline, CDR1 MGHRA and CDR2 YSYEKL. The CDR3 contains 17 residues. This chain's CDR3 is CASSQDRAAIAKNIQYF. In DNA form, the CDR3 reads TGCGCCAGCAGCCAAGACCGGGCGGCCATAGCCAAAAACATTCAGTACTTC.

This clonotype has a count of ten or more. The rearrangement links TRBV7-3 to TRBJ2-5, with D unresolved. The CDR3 has 13 amino acids. V lost 0 bases and J lost 1, with 3 bases in between. Germline assignment: CDR1 SGHTA and CDR2 FQGTGA. The CDR3 bases are TGTGCCAGCAGCTTAACGTTCCAAGAGACCCAGTACTTC. Translated: CASSLTFQETQYF.

This clonotype has at least ten counts. The junction does not match germline at one end; this may be a read error. DNA of the CDR3: TGTGCCAGCAGTCCCGACAGACTAAACACTGAAGCTTTCTTT. This sequence encodes CASSPDRLNTEAFF. J is TRBJ1-1 and V is TRBV5-1; D perhaps matches TRBD1 (5 bases). Germline lookup yields CDR1 SGHRS and CDR2 YFSETQ. This CDR3 contains 14 residues.

This clonotype appeared many times. The V call is TRBV20-1, the J call TRBJ2-7; 9 bases are shared with TRBD2. Trimming removed 0 bases from V and 4 bases from J; junction bases left unmatched: 1. This CDR3 has 13 amino acids. The germline gives CDR1 DFQATT, CDR2 SNEGSKA (reference sequence). CDR3: CSARDLAGYEQYF. CDR3 DNA sequence: TGCAGTGCTAGAGATCTAGCGGGGTACGAGCAGTACTTC.

There are a few counts of this clonotype. The missing conserved phenylalanine or tryptophan at the end of this CDR3 makes a read error likely. The DNA of the CDR3 is TGCGCCAGCAGCTTGGACAGGACTTTCACAGATACGCAGTATTCT. This encodes CASSLDRTFTDTQYS. The chain is built from TRBV5-1 and TRBJ2-3, with D perhaps being TRBD1 or TRBD2 (5 bases each). V was trimmed by 0 bases and J by 2 bases, leaving 10 bases between them. Germline CDR1 and CDR2: SGHRS and YFSETQ. The CDR3 length is 15 residues.

This clonotype showed up many times. The rearrangement uses TRBV3-1 and TRBJ2-7, with 7 bases matching TRBD2. This CDR3 spans 13 amino acids. The J segment lost 7 bases and the V segment lost 1 base, leaving 4 bases of the junction unmatched. Germline V gene data show CDR1 as LGHDT and CDR2 as YNNKEL (reference sequence). The CDR3 region is CASSQGAAGEQYF. The CDR3 DNA reads as TGTGCCAGCAGCCAAGGCGCAGCGGGGGAGCAGTACTTC.

The sample holds a few counts of this clonotype. The CDR3 sequence: CSVSKTGSYEQYF. The DNA for the CDR3 is TGCAGCGTTTCCAAAACAGGATCCTACGAGCAGTACTTC. The chain couples TRBV29-1 to TRBJ2-7, with D possibly being TRBD1 (5 bases). Trimming took off 5 bases at V and 1 base at J, with 12 bases between the two ends. Germline V gives CDR1 SQVTM, CDR2 ANQGSEA. The CDR3 covers 13 residues.